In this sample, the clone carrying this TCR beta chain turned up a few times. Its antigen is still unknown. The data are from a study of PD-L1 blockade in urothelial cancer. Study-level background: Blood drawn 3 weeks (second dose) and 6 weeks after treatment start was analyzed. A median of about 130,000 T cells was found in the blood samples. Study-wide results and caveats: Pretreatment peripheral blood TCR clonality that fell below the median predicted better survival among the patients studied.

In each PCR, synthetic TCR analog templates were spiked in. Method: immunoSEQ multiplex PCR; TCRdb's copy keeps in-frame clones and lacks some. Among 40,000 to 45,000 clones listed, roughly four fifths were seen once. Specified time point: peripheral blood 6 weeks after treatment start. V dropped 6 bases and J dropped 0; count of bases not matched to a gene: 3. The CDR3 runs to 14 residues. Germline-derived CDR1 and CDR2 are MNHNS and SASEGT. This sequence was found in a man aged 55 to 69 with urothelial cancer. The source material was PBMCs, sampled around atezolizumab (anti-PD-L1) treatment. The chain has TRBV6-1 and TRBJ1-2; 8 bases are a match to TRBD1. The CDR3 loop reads CASRRQGPNYGYTF. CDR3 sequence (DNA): TGTGCCAGCAGAAGACAGGGGCCTAACTATGGCTACACCTTC.